This T cell receptor (beta chain) appears in the sequencing data of a study of OX40 agonist ivuxolimab in advanced cancers. Regarding the study as a whole: Expanded clones belonging to CD8+ T cells outnumbered, on average, those of CD4+. Partly responding patients at 0.1-3.0 mg/kg showed some of the smallest clonal expansion.

V was cut by 6 bases and J by 4 bases, with 18 bases left in between. The CDR3 runs to 15 residues. CDR1 MNHEY and CDR2 SMNVEV come from the germline V gene (reference sequence). Regarding this clone: Antigen unknown.

The data were produced by immunoSEQ multiplex PCR, yet TCRdb's version contains in-frame clones alone and is incomplete. The table includes 30,000 to 35,000 clones, about nine tenths detected once. This chain uses TRBV27 with TRBJ1-2; no definite D call. The source of this sequence is an adult with an advanced solid tumor such as melanoma, head and neck, liver or kidney cancer. Sequences were derived from CD4+ or CD8+ T cells sorted from blood, sampled in a trial of the OX40 agonist ivuxolimab. The CDR3 spells CASRAGRYLSYGYTF. CDR3 DNA sequence: TGTGCCAGCAGAGCTGGACGGTACTTGTCCTATGGCTACACCTTC.